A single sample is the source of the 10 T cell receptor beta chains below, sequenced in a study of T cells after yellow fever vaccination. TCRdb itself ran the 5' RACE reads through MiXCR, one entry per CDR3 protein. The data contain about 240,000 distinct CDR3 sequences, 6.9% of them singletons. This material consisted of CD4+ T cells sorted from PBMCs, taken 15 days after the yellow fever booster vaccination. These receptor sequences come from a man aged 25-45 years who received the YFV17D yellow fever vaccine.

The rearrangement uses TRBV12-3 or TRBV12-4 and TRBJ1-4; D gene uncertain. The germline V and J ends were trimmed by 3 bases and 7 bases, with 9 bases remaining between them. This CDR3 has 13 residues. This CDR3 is CASSFGAGEKLFF. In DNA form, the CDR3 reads TGTGCCAGCAGTTTCGGAGCAGGTGAAAAACTGTTTTTT.

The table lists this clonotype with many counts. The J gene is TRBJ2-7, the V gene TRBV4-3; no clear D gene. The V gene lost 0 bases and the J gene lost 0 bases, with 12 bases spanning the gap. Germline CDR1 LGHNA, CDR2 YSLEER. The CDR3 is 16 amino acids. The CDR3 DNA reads TGCGCCAGCAGCCAAGATTCTAGGGCCCCCTCCTACGAGCAGTACTTC. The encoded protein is CASSQDSRAPSYEQYF.

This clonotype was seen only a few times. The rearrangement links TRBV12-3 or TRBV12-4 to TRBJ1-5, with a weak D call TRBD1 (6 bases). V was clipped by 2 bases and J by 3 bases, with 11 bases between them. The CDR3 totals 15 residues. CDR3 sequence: CASSLPRTDNQPQHF. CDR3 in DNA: TGTGCCAGCAGTTTACCGCGGACAGACAATCAGCCCCAGCATTTT.

The CDR3 is CASREPGANVLTF. In nucleotides, the CDR3 is TGTGCCAGTAGAGAACCCGGGGCCAACGTCCTGACTTTC. The chain couples TRBV19 to TRBJ2-6; D gene uncertain. Per germline, CDR1 LNHDA and CDR2 SQIVND (reference sequence). The CDR3 has 13 residues. The ends were cut back, 6 bases at V and 4 bases at J, with 7 bases in the middle.

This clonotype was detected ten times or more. CDR3 region: CASSLRPMGPYNEQFF. In nucleotides, the CDR3 is TGTGCCAGCAGCTTACGGCCCATGGGTCCCTACAATGAGCAGTTCTTC. The chain links TRBV7-3 to TRBJ2-1; D uncertain. The ends were cut back, 2 bases at V and 2 bases at J, with 13 bases in the middle. Germline loops: CDR1 SGHTA, CDR2 FQGTGA. The CDR3 is 16 amino acids.

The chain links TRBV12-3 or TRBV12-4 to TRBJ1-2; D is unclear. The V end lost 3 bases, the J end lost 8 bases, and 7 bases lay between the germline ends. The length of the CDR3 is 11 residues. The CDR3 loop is CASSFGRGYTF. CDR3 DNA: TGTGCCAGCAGTTTTGGACGGGGCTACACCTTC.

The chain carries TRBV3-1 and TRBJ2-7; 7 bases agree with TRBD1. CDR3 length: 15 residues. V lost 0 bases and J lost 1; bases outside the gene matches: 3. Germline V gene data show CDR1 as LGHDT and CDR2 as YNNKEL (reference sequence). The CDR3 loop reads CASSQEPGQSYEQYF. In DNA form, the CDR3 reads TGTGCCAGCAGCCAAGAACCGGGACAGTCCTACGAGCAGTACTTC.

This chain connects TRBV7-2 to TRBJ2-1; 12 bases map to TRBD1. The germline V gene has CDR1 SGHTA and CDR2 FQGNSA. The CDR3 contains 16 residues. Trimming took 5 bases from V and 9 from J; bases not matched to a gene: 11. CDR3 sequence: CASSPTGTGGMGEQFF. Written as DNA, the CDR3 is TGTGCCAGCAGCCCTACGGGGACAGGGGGCATGGGTGAGCAGTTCTTC.

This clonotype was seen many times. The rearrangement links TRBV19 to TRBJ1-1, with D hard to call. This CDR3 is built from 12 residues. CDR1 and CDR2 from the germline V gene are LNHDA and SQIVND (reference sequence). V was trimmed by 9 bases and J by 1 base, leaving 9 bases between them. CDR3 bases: TGTGCCAGCAGCGTACCGAACACTGAAGCTTTCTTT. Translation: CASSVPNTEAFF.

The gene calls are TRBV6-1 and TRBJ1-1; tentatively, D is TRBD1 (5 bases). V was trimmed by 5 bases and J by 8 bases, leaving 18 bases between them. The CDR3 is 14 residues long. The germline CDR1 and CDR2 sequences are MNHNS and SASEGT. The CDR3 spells CASSRIGGTYEAFF. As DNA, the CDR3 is TGTGCCAGCAGTAGGATTGGAGGGACGTACGAAGCTTTCTTT.